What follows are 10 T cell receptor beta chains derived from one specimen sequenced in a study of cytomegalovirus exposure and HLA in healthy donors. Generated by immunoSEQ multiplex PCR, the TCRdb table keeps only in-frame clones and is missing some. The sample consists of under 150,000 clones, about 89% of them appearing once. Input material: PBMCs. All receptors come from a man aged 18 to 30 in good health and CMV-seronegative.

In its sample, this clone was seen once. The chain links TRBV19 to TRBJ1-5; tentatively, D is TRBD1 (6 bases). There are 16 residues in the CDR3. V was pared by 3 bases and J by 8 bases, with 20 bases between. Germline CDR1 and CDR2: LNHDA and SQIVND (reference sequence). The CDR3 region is CASSIGSGRGGKPQHF. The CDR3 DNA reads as TGTGCCAGTAGTATCGGTTCGGGCAGGGGAGGGAAGCCCCAGCATTTT.

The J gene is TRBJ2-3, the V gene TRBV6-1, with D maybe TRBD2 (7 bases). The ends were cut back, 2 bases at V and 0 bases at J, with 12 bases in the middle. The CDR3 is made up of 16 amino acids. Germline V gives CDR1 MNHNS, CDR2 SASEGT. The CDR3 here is CASSERRGPSTDTQYF. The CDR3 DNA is TGTGCCAGCAGTGAACGGCGGGGGCCGAGCACAGATACGCAGTATTTT.

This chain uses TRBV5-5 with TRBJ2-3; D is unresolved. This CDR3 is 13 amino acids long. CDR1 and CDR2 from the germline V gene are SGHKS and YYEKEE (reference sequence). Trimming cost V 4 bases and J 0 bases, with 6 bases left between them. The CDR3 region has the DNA TGTGCCAGCAGCGACAAGAGCACAGATACGCAGTATTTT. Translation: CASSDKSTDTQYF.

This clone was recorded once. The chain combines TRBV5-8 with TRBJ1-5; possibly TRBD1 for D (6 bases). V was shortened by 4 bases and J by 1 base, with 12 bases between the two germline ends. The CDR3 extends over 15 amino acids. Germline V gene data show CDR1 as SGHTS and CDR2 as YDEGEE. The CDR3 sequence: CASSPGTLSNQPQHF. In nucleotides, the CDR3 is TGTGCCAGCAGCCCGGGGACACTGAGCAATCAGCCCCAGCATTTT.

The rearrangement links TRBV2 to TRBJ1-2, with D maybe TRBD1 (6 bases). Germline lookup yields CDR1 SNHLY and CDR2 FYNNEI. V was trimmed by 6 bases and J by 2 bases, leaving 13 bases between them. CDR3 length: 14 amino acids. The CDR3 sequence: CASSPPGGNYGYTF. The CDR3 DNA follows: TGTGCCAGCAGCCCCCCGGGGGGCAACTATGGCTACACCTTC. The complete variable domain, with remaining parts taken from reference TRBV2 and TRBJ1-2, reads EPEVTQTPSHQVTQMGQEVILRCVPISNHLYFYWYRQILGQKVEFLVSFYNNEISEKSEIFDDQFSVERPDGSNFTLKIRSTKLEDSAMYFCASSPPGGNYGYTFGSGTRLTVV.

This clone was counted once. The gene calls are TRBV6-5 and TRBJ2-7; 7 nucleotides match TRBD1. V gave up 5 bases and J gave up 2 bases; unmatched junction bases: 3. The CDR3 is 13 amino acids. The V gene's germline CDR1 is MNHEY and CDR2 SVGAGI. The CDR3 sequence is CASSAGGPYEQYF. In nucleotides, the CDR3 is TGTGCCAGCAGTGCAGGGGGACCCTACGAGCAGTACTTC.

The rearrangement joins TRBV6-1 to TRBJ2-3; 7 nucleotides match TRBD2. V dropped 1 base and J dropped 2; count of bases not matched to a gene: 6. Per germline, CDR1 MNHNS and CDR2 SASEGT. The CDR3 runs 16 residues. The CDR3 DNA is TGTGCCAGCAGTGAAGGTTGGGAGGGATCCACAGATACGCAGTATTTT. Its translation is CASSEGWEGSTDTQYF.

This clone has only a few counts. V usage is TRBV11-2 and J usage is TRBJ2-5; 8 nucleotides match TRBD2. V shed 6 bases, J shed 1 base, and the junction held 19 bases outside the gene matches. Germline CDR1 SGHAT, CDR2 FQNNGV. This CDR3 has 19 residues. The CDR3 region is CASRHPGAGGLGLQETQYF. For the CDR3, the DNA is TGTGCCAGCAGACACCCGGGGGCGGGGGGCCTGGGTCTCCAAGAGACCCAGTACTTC.

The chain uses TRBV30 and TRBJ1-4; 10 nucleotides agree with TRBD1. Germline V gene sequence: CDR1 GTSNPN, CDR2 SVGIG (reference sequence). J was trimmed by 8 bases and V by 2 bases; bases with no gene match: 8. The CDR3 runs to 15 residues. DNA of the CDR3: TGTGCCTGGAGTACCCCATGGACAGGGGGGGAAAAACTGTTTTTT. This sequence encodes CAWSTPWTGGEKLFF.

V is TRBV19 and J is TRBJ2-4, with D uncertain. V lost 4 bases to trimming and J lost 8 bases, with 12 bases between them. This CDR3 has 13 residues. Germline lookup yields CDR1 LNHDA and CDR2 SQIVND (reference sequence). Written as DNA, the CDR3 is TGTGCCAGTAGTAAGCAGGATTTATACATTCAGTACTTC. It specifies CASSKQDLYIQYF.